This T cell receptor beta chain came from a study of T-cell memory formation after mild COVID-19. This clonotype was counted many times. In TCRdb, the 5' RACE reads were re-called with MiXCR into one record per CDR3 protein. The repertoire holds a few hundred thousand distinct CDR3 sequences, with less than 25% as singletons. This CDR3 has 15 amino acids. Unmatched junction bases numbered 2, after V lost 5 bases and J lost 3 bases. Germline CDR1 reads LGHNA; CDR2 reads YNFKEQ. The sample was PBMCs or a T cell subset sorted from them (not recorded which). This TCR came from an adult woman who had mild COVID-19 (a few samples of this study predate the infection). Cell type and time point are not known. The chain has TRBV4-2 and TRBJ2-3, with 13 bases aligning to TRBD2. The CDR3 DNA sequence: TGTGCCAGCAGCAGGACTAGCGGGGGAACAGATACGCAGTATTTT. It yields the protein CASSRTSGGTDTQYF.